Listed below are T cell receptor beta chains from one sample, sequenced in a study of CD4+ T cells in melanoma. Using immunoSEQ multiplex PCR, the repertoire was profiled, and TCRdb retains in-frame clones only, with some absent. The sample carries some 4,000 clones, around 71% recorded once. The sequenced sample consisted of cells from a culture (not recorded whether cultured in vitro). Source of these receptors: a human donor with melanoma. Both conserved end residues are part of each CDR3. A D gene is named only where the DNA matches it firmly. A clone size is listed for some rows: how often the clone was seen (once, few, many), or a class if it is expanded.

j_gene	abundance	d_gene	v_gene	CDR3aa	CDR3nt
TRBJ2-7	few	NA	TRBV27	CASSSPGQGGYEQYF	TGTGCCAGCAGTTCGCCGGGGCAGGGCGGCTACGAGCAGTACTTC
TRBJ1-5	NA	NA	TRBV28	CASSFFPRRSNQPQHF	TGTGCCAGCAGTTTTTTTCCTCGACGGAGCAATCAGCCCCAGCATTTT
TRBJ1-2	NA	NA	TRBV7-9	CASRKDSNYGYTF	TGTGCCAGCAGGAAGGACAGTAACTATGGCTACACCTTC
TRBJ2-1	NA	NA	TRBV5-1	CASSLAANLYYNEQFF	TGCGCCAGCAGCTTGGCTGCGAATCTCTACTACAATGAGCAGTTCTTC
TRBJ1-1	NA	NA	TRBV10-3	CAISRAGNTEAFF	TGTGCCATCAGCAGGGCTGGAAACACTGAAGCTTTCTTT
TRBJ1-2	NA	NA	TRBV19	CASSVGGDYGYTF	TGTGCCAGTAGTGTAGGCGGGGACTATGGCTACACCTTC
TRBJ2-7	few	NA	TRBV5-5	CASSGSTGLSYEQYF	TGTGCCAGCAGCGGATCTACGGGACTCTCCTACGAGCAGTACTTC
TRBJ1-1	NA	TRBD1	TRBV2	CAIPIGTGNTEAFF	TGTGCCATCCCTATCGGGACAGGGAACACTGAAGCTTTCTTT
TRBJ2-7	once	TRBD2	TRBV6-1	CASSEASGRVYEQYF	TGTGCCAGCAGTGAAGCAAGCGGGAGGGTCTACGAGCAGTACTTC
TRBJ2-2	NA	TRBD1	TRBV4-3	CASGDRGNTGELFF	TGCGCCAGCGGTGACAGGGGTAACACCGGGGAGCTGTTTTTT
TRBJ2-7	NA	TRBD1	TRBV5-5	CASSGGQGAYEQYF	TGTGCCAGCAGCGGGGGACAGGGGGCCTACGAGCAGTACTTC
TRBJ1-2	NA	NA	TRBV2	CASSEVGRAGKVYGYTF	TGTGCCAGCAGTGAAGTGGGCCGGGCAGGGAAAGTCTATGGCTACACCTTC
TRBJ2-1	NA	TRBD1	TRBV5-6	CASSHGTGNEQFF	TGTGCCAGCAGTCACGGGACAGGGAATGAGCAGTTCTTC
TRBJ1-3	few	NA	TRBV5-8	CASSFSGSSGNTIYF	TGTGCCAGCAGCTTCAGTGGGTCTTCGGGAAACACCATATATTTT
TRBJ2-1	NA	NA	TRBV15	CATSSPSNPYNEQFF	TGTGCCACCAGCAGCCCAAGTAATCCCTACAATGAGCAGTTCTTC
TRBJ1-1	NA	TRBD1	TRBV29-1	CSVGAPQGSYTEAFF	TGCAGCGTGGGGGCGCCACAGGGGTCCTACACTGAAGCTTTCTTT
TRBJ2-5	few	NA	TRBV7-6	CASSRGHQETQYF	TGTGCCAGCAGCAGGGGACACCAAGAGACCCAGTACTTC
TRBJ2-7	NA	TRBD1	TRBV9	CASSVGGQGLYEQYF	TGTGCCAGCAGCGTGGGGGGACAGGGTCTCTACGAGCAGTACTTC
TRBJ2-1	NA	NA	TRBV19	CASSRPRRGNEQFF	TGTGCCAGTAGTAGGCCGCGACGGGGAAATGAGCAGTTCTTC
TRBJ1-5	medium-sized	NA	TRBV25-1	CASSESDFGPQHF	TGTGCCAGCAGTGAATCGGACTTTGGGCCCCAGCATTTT
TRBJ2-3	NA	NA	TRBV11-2	CASSLIGSSTDTQYF	TGTGCCAGCAGCTTAATTGGGTCCAGCACAGATACGCAGTATTTT
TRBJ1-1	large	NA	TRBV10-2	CASIWAVGDPNTEAFF	TGCGCCAGCATTTGGGCGGTTGGGGATCCGAACACTGAAGCTTTCTTT
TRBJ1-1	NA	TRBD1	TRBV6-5	CASHRDRGTEAFF	TGTGCCAGTCACCGGGACAGGGGCACTGAAGCTTTCTTT
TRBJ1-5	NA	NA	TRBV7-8	CASSSGLSAQHF	TGTGCCAGCAGCTCCGGGTTGTCCGCCCAGCATTTT
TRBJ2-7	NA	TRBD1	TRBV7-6	CASSAYRDRVYEQYF	TGTGCCAGCAGCGCGTACCGGGACAGGGTCTACGAGCAGTACTTC
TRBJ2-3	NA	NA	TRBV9	CASSVVGRGPSHDTQYF	TGTGCCAGCAGCGTAGTGGGGCGGGGACCGTCGCATGATACGCAGTATTTT
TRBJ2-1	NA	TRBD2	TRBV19	CASSMGTSGYNEQFF	TGTGCCAGTAGTATGGGGACTAGCGGGTACAATGAGCAGTTCTTC